One T cell receptor (beta chain) is described in this entry. Its recognized antigen is unknown. The input lacks base qualities; no much larger clone sits a single base away. This entry is derived from a study of cytomegalovirus exposure and HLA in healthy donors (TCRdb year 2017). Background for the entire study: According to an earlier analysis of 587 of the donors, about 179 million T cells yielded over 100 million unique TCR beta sequences and 250 to 350 Gb of sequence data. Donor age, sex, ethnicity and CMV serostatus were collected together with the repertoire data. Roughly 300 gigabases of sequencing data and approximately 91 million unique TCR sequences made up an early release that covered some 640 HLA-typed donors. Because of strong linkage in the cohort, five DR-DQ haplotypes were treated as single units for association and clustering. The study combined high-throughput TCR immunosequencing, statistical association of individual TCRs with disease status, and machine learning to predict cytomegalovirus infection status. An earlier analysis of more than 450 of the donors used high-throughput TCR beta sequencing to judge whether each TCR beta V gene segment behaved as functional or pseudogenic. The study aimed to test whether signatures of past pathogen exposure could be identified by cataloging public T cell receptors. The later analysis used no new phenotypic data to find candidate immune exposures, relying instead on TCR beta sequences and their occurrence across donors. Every repertoire in the discovery cohort had been generated on one and the same sequencing platform. Typing coverage varied by locus: roughly 629-630 donors for A, B, C, DRB1 and DQB1; roughly 520 for DQA1; approximately 570 for DPA1; around 490 for DPB1. To study patterns of TCR occurrence, a later analysis re-analyzed previously published TCR beta repertoires from 666 donors and added high-resolution HLA genotyping. In addition to the first cohort of 666 subjects, a separate validation cohort of approximately 130 different subjects was used. HLA typing covered class I and class II loci at four-digit resolution. Of the approximately 400 genotyped donors, over 70% fell in the genetic ancestry cluster associated with self-reported Caucasian donors. Across some 400 genotyped donors of the cohort, an average of roughly 250,000 unique TCR beta nucleotide sequences per donor were sequenced, and 15% to 20% of those sequences were non-productive. The study profiled the T cell repertoires of fewer than 850 subjects by immunosequencing and related them to cytomegalovirus serostatus. Genome-wide SNP genotypes for about 60% of the 666 donors were used in a later genetic analysis, which treated that subset as a discovery cohort.

Overall study outcomes, separate from this receptor: Because counts were too low, 15 to 20 rarely observed V segments, including chromosome 9 orphons, were left out of the earlier analysis of about 620 of the donors. In both the original and validation cohorts, the classifier was reported to diagnose cytomegalovirus status with high specificity and sensitivity. A further reported finding was that TCR beta sequences accurately predicted the HLA-A and HLA-B alleles for most subjects in the first cohort. Immune exposure information for the cohort was limited to CMV serostatus. A few of the identified cytomegalovirus-associated TCR beta chains were confirmed in vitro to be specific for cytomegalovirus antigens. According to a later analysis, parvovirus B19, influenza, CMV and Epstein-Barr virus appeared linked to several top co-occurrence clusters. Some IMGT-functional V segments, including TRBV6-2 and TRBV6-3, could not be distinguished by the 87-base-pair reads and were therefore excluded. An earlier analysis of roughly 570 of the donors showed that most TCR beta V segments appeared in productive rearrangements either about 87% or about 30% of the time, which broadly matched IMGT annotations. The study listed 150 to 200 TCR beta chains as associated with cytomegalovirus. In a later analysis, HLA-associated TCR beta chains showed more clonal expansion and lower generation probabilities than non-associated chains that were equally common. Sequencing depth was assumed to be roughly uniform across donors in the presence/absence analyses, though that assumption may not hold. Most TCR sequences were seen in very few donors, while some public TCRs were found in many individuals. The authors suggested that the approach could potentially be generalized to other disease states and immunological phenotypes. The cohort was sequenced for TCR beta chains only, and without alpha or paired-chain data the features that could be detected were limited. Correlated functional status among segregating V segments might reflect linkage disequilibrium, but an unknown experimental factor could not be ruled out. According to a later analysis, most CMV-associated TCR beta chains appeared to be HLA-restricted, and the HLA associations seemed to be driven largely by CMV exposure. A cluster of highly shared sequence variants was judged likely to represent a technical artifact of the sequencing pipeline. In a later genetic analysis, fewer N-insertions in productive TCRs were reported among donors in an Asian-associated ancestry cluster than the roughly 700-donor mean. At a false discovery rate of 0.05, a later analysis linked 15,000 to 20,000 TCR beta sequences to specific HLA alleles. A later analysis found that TCR association rates varied across HLA loci, with DRB1 alleles showing the most associated TCRs and HLA-C alleles the fewest. Assigning TCR associations to individual alleles was difficult when HLA alleles, especially DR and DQ, strongly co-occurred. Because HLA typing was unavailable for some donors at each locus, only the typed subset was used in association tests. V-gene and J-gene trimming of TCR beta chains was associated with a missense DCLRE1C variant in a later genetic analysis, and the association was replicated in an independent cohort.

For CDR1 and CDR2, the germline V gene lists SQVTM and ANQGSEA. Spanning cysteine to phenylalanine, the CDR3 consists of 12 amino acids. Only CDR3 DNA is held: 36 bases, read in frame from base 1. The V and J ends are trimmed by 7 bases and 7 bases, leaving 16 bases between them. The cohort comprised some 680 healthy bone marrow donors. At the time of sampling, every cohort member was nominally healthy, though immune exposures that went unrecorded were likely present. The donor was CMV seropositive and was included in the group of almost 300 seropositive cohort members. A peripheral blood sample was collected from each donor, and TCR beta sequencing was performed on peripheral blood mononuclear cells. The Qiagen DNeasy Blood Extraction Kit was used to extract genomic DNA from the blood cell samples. Library construction relied on the immunoSEQ multiplex PCR assay. For the multiplex PCR, a mixture combining 60 forward primers for TCR Vbeta segments and 13 reverse primers for TCR Jbeta segments was used. Amplification of the CDR3 region of rearranged TCR beta genes was performed with a multiplex PCR assay on genomic DNA. On the Illumina HiSeq System, the amplified TCR beta libraries were sequenced as 87-base-pair reads. The paper's data handling went like this. Across the 700 or so repertoires, a later analysis counted 75 million to 90 million unique TCR beta chains, some 11 million of which were shared by at least two donors. Raw reads were error-corrected and collapsed into unique sequences by a nearest-neighbor algorithm in which closely related sequences were merged to remove PCR and sequencing errors. To assign V, D and J gene segments, CDR3 sequences were aligned to IMGT reference sequences. For a sequence to be retained, a match of at least six nucleotides was required to both a V gene segment and a J gene segment. Rearrangements were classified as productive when the CDR3 lacked stop codons and remained in frame with V and J, and all other rearrangements were classified as non-productive. CDR3 was defined according to IMGT convention as the region running from the second conserved V-encoded cysteine to the conserved J-encoded phenylalanine. The earlier analysis of 587 of the donors excluded sequences that lacked an unambiguous match to a single V gene segment. An earlier analysis of approximately 590 of the donors called V segments functional above 56.7% productive rearrangements and segregating when the between-donor standard deviation exceeded 5%. To diagnose cytomegalovirus status from the catalog of TCR beta chain sequences, a statistical classification framework was built. In a later analysis, V and J genes were assigned by comparing TCR nucleotide sequences against IMGT/GENE-DB human TR gene sequences. Using the TCRdist pipeline, a later analysis assigned CDR3 sequences along with most-parsimonious VDJ recombination scenarios. A later analysis defined each TCR beta chain by its CDR3 amino acid sequence plus V-gene family, and excluded reads lacking a unique V-gene family. To address suspected cross-contamination and a sequencing artifact, a later analysis removed a few hundred highly shared, low-generation-probability nucleotide sequences. For each public chain, a later analysis derived a clonal expansion index from normalized ranks of inferred template counts within each repertoire. In a later analysis, generation probabilities were computed with a VDJ recombination model fitted to out-of-frame rearrangements, and the resulting probabilities were checked against IGoR. Hypergeometric tests were used in a later analysis to score TCR-TCR, TCR-HLA and TCR-CMV co-occurrence, with a repertoire-size bias correction applied to the TCR pairs. In a later analysis, false discovery rates were estimated by permuting HLA or CMV assignments 20 times. In a later analysis, co-occurring TCRs were grouped using DBSCAN, and TCRdist sequence similarity was added for clustering within HLA-allele-positive subsets. For co-occurrence clustering, repertoires with fewer than 30,000 or more than 120,000 public chains were excluded, along with a handful of repertoires with anomalous nucleotide sharing. In TCRdb, the immuneACCESS table is reduced to in-frame sequences with V and J assigned. These tables do not hold every clone; where another copy was compared, an unresolved V gene accounts for under half, and the others remain unexplained. The DNA was the basis for D and trimming; V, J and clone size are from that table. The sample yields around 300,000 clones; roughly 81% were counted once. About 2% of the sample is in the top ten clones.

Recombination linked TRBV29-1 to TRBJ1-2; TRBD1 is possibly the D segment (6 matching bases). Sequencing was done on a sample of PBMCs. This TCR was recovered from a middle-aged woman in good health and CMV-seropositive. For the CDR3, the sequence is CSAGVGYGGYTF. The nucleotide sequence is TGCAGCGCAGGGGTGGGGTATGGTGGCTACACCTTC.